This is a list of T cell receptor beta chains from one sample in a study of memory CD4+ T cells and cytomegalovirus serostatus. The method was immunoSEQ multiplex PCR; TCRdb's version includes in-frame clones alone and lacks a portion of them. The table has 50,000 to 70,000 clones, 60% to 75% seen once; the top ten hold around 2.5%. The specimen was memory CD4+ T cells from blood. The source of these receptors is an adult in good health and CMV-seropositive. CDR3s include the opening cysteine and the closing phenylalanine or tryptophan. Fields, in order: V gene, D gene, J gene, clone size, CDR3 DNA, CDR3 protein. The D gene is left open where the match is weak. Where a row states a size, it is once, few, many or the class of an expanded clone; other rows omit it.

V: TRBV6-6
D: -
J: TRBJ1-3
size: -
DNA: TGTGCCAGCAGGCGACAGGAGAACACCATATATTTT
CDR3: CASRRQENTIYF

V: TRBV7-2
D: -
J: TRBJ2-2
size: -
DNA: TGTGCCAGCAGCCCAGACAGCACGAACACCGGGGAGCTGTTTTTT
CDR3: CASSPDSTNTGELFF

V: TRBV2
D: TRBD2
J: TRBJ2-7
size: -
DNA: TGTGCCACAGCGGGAGGGCCCGGCGGCGAGCAGTACTTC
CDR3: CATAGGPGGEQYF

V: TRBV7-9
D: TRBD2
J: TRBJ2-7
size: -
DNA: TGTGCCAGCAGCCTGGCAAGCGGGATAAACGAGCAGTACTTC
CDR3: CASSLASGINEQYF

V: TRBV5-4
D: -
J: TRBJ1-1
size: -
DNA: TGTGCCAGCAGCTTGGGAGGAGAGTTGAGCACTGAAGCTTTCTTT
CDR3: CASSLGGELSTEAFF

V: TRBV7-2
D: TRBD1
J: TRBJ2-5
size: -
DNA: TGTGCCAGCAGCTTCCCCTTAACAGGGGGCGCCGGGAAGAGGGAGACCCAGTACTTC
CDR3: CASSFPLTGGAGKRETQYF

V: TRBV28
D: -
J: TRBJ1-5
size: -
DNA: TGTGCCATCACTAAAATGGGGGGCAGCCAGCCCCAGCATTTT
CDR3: CAITKMGGSQPQHF

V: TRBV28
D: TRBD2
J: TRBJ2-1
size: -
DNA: TGTGCCAGCAGTTTTACTCGTGTTCTTCTAGCGGGAAGAAATGAGCAGTTCTTC
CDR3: CASSFTRVLLAGRNEQFF

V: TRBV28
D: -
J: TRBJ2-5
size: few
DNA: TGTGCCAGCACTCTGGGGACTTCGTACCAAGAGACCCAGTACTTC
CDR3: CASTLGTSYQETQYF

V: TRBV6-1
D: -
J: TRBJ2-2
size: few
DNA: TGTGCCAGCAGTGTCGGCAGCTGGGACACCGGGGAGCTGTTTTTT
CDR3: CASSVGSWDTGELFF

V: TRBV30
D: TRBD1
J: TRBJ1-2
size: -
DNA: TGTGCCTGGATAAGAGGGACCGGGACAGGGGCTAACTATGGCTACACCTTC
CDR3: CAWIRGTGTGANYGYTF

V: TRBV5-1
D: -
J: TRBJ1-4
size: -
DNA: TGCGCCAGCAGCTTCCGCGACGGGGAAAAACTGTTTTTT
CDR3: CASSFRDGEKLFF

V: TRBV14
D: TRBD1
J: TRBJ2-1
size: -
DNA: TGTGCCAGCAGCCGGACAGGGGGCGCGGGAGGCGAGCAGTTCTTC
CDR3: CASSRTGGAGGEQFF

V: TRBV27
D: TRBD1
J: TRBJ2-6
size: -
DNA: TGTGCCAGCAGTGCAAGGGACAGGGATCTCTCTGGGGCCAACGTCCTGACTTTC
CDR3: CASSARDRDLSGANVLTF

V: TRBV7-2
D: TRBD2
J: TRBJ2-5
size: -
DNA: TGTGCCAGCGGCAGACTAGCGGGAGGGCAAGAGACCCAGTACTTC
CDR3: CASGRLAGGQETQYF

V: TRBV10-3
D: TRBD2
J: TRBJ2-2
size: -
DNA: TGTGCCATCCGGGGACTAAACACCGGGGAGCTGTTTTTT
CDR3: CAIRGLNTGELFF

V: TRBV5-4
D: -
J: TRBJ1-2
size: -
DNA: TGTGCCAGCAGCTTGGATGGAGGGTTTGGCTACACCTTC
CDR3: CASSLDGGFGYTF

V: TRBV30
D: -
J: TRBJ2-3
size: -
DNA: TGTGCCTGGAGTGAGAGGATCACAGATACGCAGTATTTT
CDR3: CAWSERITDTQYF

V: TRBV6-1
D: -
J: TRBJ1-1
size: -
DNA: TGTGCCAGCAGATCCCGGTCAGATGAAGCTTTCTTT
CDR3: CASRSRSDEAFF

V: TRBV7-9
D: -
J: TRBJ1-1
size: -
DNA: TGTGCCAGCAGCTTAAAGGGGGACACTGAAGCTTTCTTT
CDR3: CASSLKGDTEAFF

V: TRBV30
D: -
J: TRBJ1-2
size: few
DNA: TGTGCCTGGAGTCTGGACCGCTATGGCTACACCTTC
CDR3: CAWSLDRYGYTF

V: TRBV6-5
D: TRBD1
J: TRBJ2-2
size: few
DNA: TGTGCCAGCACCGCACAGGGGACCGGGGAGCTGTTTTTT
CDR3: CASTAQGTGELFF

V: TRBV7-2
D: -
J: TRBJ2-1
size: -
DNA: TGTGCCAGCAGCTTAGTGGCCACAGAGCAGTTCTTC
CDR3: CASSLVATEQFF

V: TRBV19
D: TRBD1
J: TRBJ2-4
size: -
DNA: TGTGCCAGTAGCACGAGGATGACAGGGGGCGTAAACATTCAGTACTTC
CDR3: CASSTRMTGGVNIQYF

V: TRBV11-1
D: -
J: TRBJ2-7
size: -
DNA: TGTGCCAGCAGCTTATCGTTCGGGGATGGAGGCGAGCAGTACTTC
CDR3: CASSLSFGDGGEQYF

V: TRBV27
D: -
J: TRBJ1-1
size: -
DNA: TGTGCCAGCAGTTATAAGGAGATCACTGAAGCTTTCTTT
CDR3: CASSYKEITEAFF

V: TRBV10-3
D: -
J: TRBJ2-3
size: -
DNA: TGTGCCATCAGCCCCCTGACAGCAGATACGCAGTATTTT
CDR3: CAISPLTADTQYF